This T cell receptor (beta chain) is from a study of CD8 T cells in Susac syndrome. Random hexamers served to reverse transcribe roughly 0.5 to 1 ug RNA. TCRdb itself ran the immunoSEQ multiplex PCR reads through MiXCR, one entry per CDR3 protein. Of about 66,000 distinct CDR3 sequences in the sample, just under 95% are singletons; the top ten hold 0.45% to 0.65%. CDR3 length equals 11 residues. Germline lookup yields CDR1 MNHEY and CDR2 SMNVEV (reference sequence). V was cut by 2 bases and J by 13 bases, with 9 bases left in between. Sequencing input: CD8+ T cells from PBMCs. The genes are TRBV27 and TRBJ2-1; either TRBD1 or TRBD2 may supply D (5 bases each). The TCR sequence derives from a human donor with multiple sclerosis. CDR3 sequence: CASSLLGVQFF. CDR3 nucleotide sequence: TGTGCCAGCAGTTTACTGGGGGTACAGTTCTTC.